One and the same sample provided the 22 T cell receptor beta chains below, sequenced in a study of blood T cell repertoires in COVID-19. Repertoires were generated with immunoSEQ multiplex PCR, while TCRdb's copy carries only in-frame clones and drops some. The table shows 200,000 to 300,000 clones, with around four fifths occurring only once. The material sequenced was peripheral blood. Receptors originate from a man aged 55 to 70 with acute or convalescent COVID-19.

The J gene is TRBJ1-1, the V gene TRBV4-1; TRBD1 agrees at 9 bases. Germline-derived CDR1 and CDR2 are MGHRA and YSYEKL. There are 15 residues in the CDR3. V lost 3 bases to trimming and J lost 7 bases; unmatched junction nucleotides: 9. The CDR3 spells CASSHETGGYGEAFF. Written as DNA, the CDR3 is TGCGCCAGCAGCCACGAAACAGGGGGCTATGGTGAAGCTTTCTTT.

Concerning this clone itself: Other nucleotide sequences from this sample produce the same CDR3. CDR3 in amino acids: CSVVVSSYEQYF. For the CDR3, the DNA is TGCAGCGTTGTCGTTAGCTCCTACGAGCAGTACTTC. This chain uses TRBV29-1 with TRBJ2-7; D is ambiguous. This CDR3 contains 12 residues. Germline CDR1 and CDR2: SQVTM and ANQGSEA. Trimming shortened V by 4 bases and J by 0 bases, and 7 bases separated the two germline ends.

The table lists this clone with a count of one. Other DNA sequences from this sample encode an identical CDR3 as well. V is TRBV11-2 and J is TRBJ2-7; 8 bases align to TRBD1. This CDR3 has 15 amino acids. J lost 0 bases, V lost 4 bases, and 5 bases had no gene match. Germline V gene sequence: CDR1 SGHAT, CDR2 FQNNGV. The CDR3 region is CASSSGQGVSYEQYF. The CDR3 region has the DNA TGTGCCAGCAGCTCCGGACAGGGAGTCTCCTACGAGCAGTACTTC.

The chain couples TRBV28 to TRBJ2-7, with 7 bases matching TRBD2. There are 14 residues in the CDR3. Germline V lookup: CDR1 MDHEN, CDR2 SYDVKM. Trimming took 7 bases from V and 2 from J; bases not matched to a gene: 8. The CDR3 DNA reads TGTGCCAGCATCCTAGCTGCGGGAGCCTACGAGCAGTACTTC. Its protein product is CASILAAGAYEQYF.

This chain uses TRBV5-1 with TRBJ2-1, with 10 bases that match TRBD2. This CDR3 is built from 15 residues. J lost 8 bases, V lost 1 base, and 6 bases had no gene match. Germline V gives CDR1 SGHRS, CDR2 YFSETQ. Here the CDR3 DNA reads TGCGCCAGCAGCTTGAGTAGCGGGGGGAGGGATGAGCAGTTCTTC. Its translation: CASSLSSGGRDEQFF.

The chain's CDR3 is CASSWTNTGELFF. CDR3 nucleotide sequence: TGTGCCAGCAGTTGGACTAACACCGGGGAGCTGTTTTTT. The rearrangement joins TRBV28 to TRBJ2-2, with D possibly matching TRBD2 (5 bases). Germline V gene sequence: CDR1 MDHEN, CDR2 SYDVKM. The CDR3 length is 13 residues. Trimming removed 4 bases from V and 2 bases from J, with 5 bases in between.

This clone has a single count. V usage is TRBV27 and J usage is TRBJ2-7; D might be TRBD2 (6 bases). The germline V gene has CDR1 MNHEY and CDR2 SMNVEV (reference sequence). Deletions cut 3 bases from V and 0 bases from J, with 12 bases between. This CDR3 is 15 amino acids long. CDR3 in amino acids: CASSLRLVASYEQYF. DNA for the CDR3: TGTGCCAGCAGTTTGAGACTAGTCGCCTCCTACGAGCAGTACTTC.

Remarks on this clone: Additional DNA sequences in this sample encode the identical CDR3. The V gene is TRBV5-1, the J gene TRBJ2-2; 7 positions agree with TRBD1. CDR3 length: 15 residues. CDR1 is SGHRS and CDR2 is YFSETQ in the germline V gene. J lost 2 bases, V lost 0 bases, and 1 base had no gene match. CDR3 region: CASSLGQGNTGELFF. As DNA, the CDR3 is TGCGCCAGCAGCTTGGGACAGGGAAACACCGGGGAGCTGTTTTTT. The complete variable domain, with remaining parts taken from reference TRBV5-1 and TRBJ2-2, reads KAGVTQTPRYLIKTRGQQVTLSCSPISGHRSVSWYQQTPGQGLQFLFEYFSETQRNKGNFPGRFSGRQFSNSRSEMNVSTLELGDSALYLCASSLGQGNTGELFFGEGSRLTVL.

The gene calls are TRBV6-1 and TRBJ2-2, with TRBD2 matching over 9 bases. This CDR3 has 17 residues. Looked up from germline, CDR1 is MNHNS and CDR2 is SASEGT. V was clipped by 1 base and J by 4 bases; unmatched bases: 7. The CDR3 region has the DNA TGTGCCAGCAGTGAAGTTAGGGCTAGCGGGATCACCGGGGAGCTGTTTTTT. Translated: CASSEVRASGITGELFF.

The chain joins TRBV9 to TRBJ2-7; no definite D call. The CDR3 has 16 amino acids. Trimming removed 0 bases at V and 3 bases at J, with 16 bases between. Per the germline V gene, CDR1 is SGDLS and CDR2 is YYNGEE. CDR3 in DNA: TGTGCCAGCAGCGTAGGTTCGGGTCCCACTCTCTACGAGCAGTACTTC. This translates into CASSVGSGPTLYEQYF.

The V call is TRBV11-2, the J call TRBJ2-7, with TRBD2 matching over 11 bases. V lost 2 bases, J lost 4 bases, and 13 bases stayed unmatched. The length of the CDR3 is 18 residues. From germline, CDR1 is SGHAT and CDR2 FQNNGV. This CDR3 reads CASSLRFRGTSGDYEQYF. The CDR3 DNA reads TGTGCCAGCAGCTTACGTTTTCGCGGGACTAGCGGAGATTACGAGCAGTACTTC.

The rearrangement links TRBV28 to TRBJ1-4; 8 bases are a match to TRBD1. The CDR3 loop spans 14 amino acids. Looked up from germline, CDR1 is MDHEN and CDR2 is SYDVKM. J gave up 10 bases and V 3 bases, and 7 bases lay outside the gene matches. CDR3 loop: CASSLGQAFGKLFF. The CDR3 coding sequence is TGTGCCAGCAGTTTGGGACAGGCGTTTGGAAAACTGTTTTTT.

As regards this clone: At one end, the junction sequence differs from germline, possibly due to a read error. This chain links TRBV5-1 with TRBJ1-1; no reliable D call. The CDR3 sequence is 15 residues long. Germline V gene lookup returns CDR1 SGHRS and CDR2 YFSETQ. This CDR3 reads CASVGSSGLNTETFF. The DNA for the CDR3 is TGCGCCAGCGTCGGGTCCAGCGGGCTGAACACTGAAACTTTCTTT.

V and J are TRBV30 and TRBJ2-1; TRBD1 might be the D (6 bases). The germline gives CDR1 GTSNPN, CDR2 SVGIG (reference sequence). V gave up 3 bases and J gave up 4 bases, with 10 bases separating them. The CDR3 sequence is 13 residues long. CDR3 sequence reads: CAWSRTAYNEQFF. In nucleotides, the CDR3 is TGTGCCTGGAGCCGGACAGCTTACAATGAGCAGTTCTTC. The full variable domain, completed using reference TRBV30 and TRBJ2-1, is SQTIHQWPATLVQPVGSPLSLECTVEGTSNPNLYWYRQAAGRGLQLLFYSVGIGQISSEVPQNLSASRPQDRQFILSSKKLLLSDSGFYLCAWSRTAYNEQFFGPGTRLTVL.

V is TRBV11-2 and J is TRBJ1-5, with D unclear. There are 13 residues in the CDR3. Germline V CDR1 and CDR2: SGHAT, FQNNGV. Trimming stripped 0 bases from V and 4 bases from J, with 4 bases between. CDR3 sequence: CASSLDRNQPQHF. The CDR3 region has the DNA TGTGCCAGCAGCTTAGACAGGAATCAGCCCCAGCATTTT.

A word on this clone: At the DNA level, this CDR3 is encoded by other sequences in the same sample as well. The J gene is TRBJ1-2, the V gene TRBV5-4; 10 bases map to TRBD1. This CDR3 contains 15 residues. V shed 0 bases and J 3 bases; nucleotides not matched to a gene: 2. The germline V gene encodes CDR1 SGHNT and CDR2 YYREEE (reference sequence). The CDR3 DNA reads TGTGCCAGCAGCTTGGGGACAGGGGGATACTATGGCTACACCTTC. Encoded protein: CASSLGTGGYYGYTF. The complete variable domain, with remaining parts taken from reference TRBV5-4 and TRBJ1-2, reads ETGVTQSPTHLIKTRGQQVTLRCSSQSGHNTVSWYQQALGQGPQFIFQYYREEENGRGNFPPRFSGLQFPNYSSELNVNALELDDSALYLCASSLGTGGYYGYTFGSGTRLTVV.

This clone was recorded only once. This chain joins TRBV7-9 and TRBJ2-2; D perhaps matches TRBD2 (6 bases). Germline lookup yields CDR1 SEHNR and CDR2 FQNEAQ (reference sequence). The CDR3 has 15 residues. Between the trimmed V and J ends, which lost 6 bases and 4 bases, there was a span of 15 bases. Here the CDR3 DNA reads TGTGCCAGCAGTTCTATGGGCGGGACCACCGGGGAGCTGTTTTTT. Translated, it gives CASSSMGGTTGELFF.

This clone was detected only a few times. The rearrangement joins TRBV30 to TRBJ1-4, with D possibly matching TRBD1 (6 bases). The V gene lost 6 bases and the J gene lost 2 bases, with 10 bases spanning the gap. This CDR3 is built from 13 residues. The germline gives CDR1 GTSNPN, CDR2 SVGIG (reference sequence). CDR3 protein: CACSRGTNEKLFF. The CDR3 DNA is TGTGCCTGCTCAAGGGGGACTAATGAAAAACTGTTTTTT.

CDR3 region: CASSLGGADTYEQYF. CDR3 in DNA: TGTGCCAGCAGCTTGGGTGGAGCGGATACCTACGAGCAGTACTTC. The chain couples TRBV5-4 to TRBJ2-7, with D perhaps matching TRBD2 (5 bases). V lost 0 bases to trimming and J lost 2 bases, with 12 bases between them. CDR1 is SGHNT, CDR2 YYREEE, per germline (reference sequence). This CDR3 has 15 residues.

This clone showed up just a few times. This sequence joins TRBV25-1 and TRBJ1-2, with 11 bases fitting TRBD1. Germline V gives CDR1 MGHDK, CDR2 SYGVNS. The CDR3 is made up of 15 amino acids. V gave up 2 bases and J gave up 3 bases; unmatched junction bases: 2. CDR3 nucleotide sequence: TGTGCCAGCAGTGAAGGGACAGGGGGTTACTATGGCTACACCTTC. Translating gives CASSEGTGGYYGYTF.

This chain uses TRBV9 with TRBJ2-3, with TRBD2 matching over 12 bases. Trimming cost V 2 bases and J 3 bases; bases outside gene matches: 10. Germline V CDR1 and CDR2: SGDLS, YYNGEE. This CDR3 is built from 18 residues. Written as DNA, the CDR3 is TGTGCCAGCAGCGTGTCCGGGACTAGCGGGTCAGCGACAGATACGCAGTATTTT. Protein product: CASSVSGTSGSATDTQYF.

This clone appeared once. This chain uses TRBV18 with TRBJ2-4; TRBD2 aligns across 10 bases. J lost 0 bases, V lost 2 bases, and 13 bases had no gene match. Germline V gives CDR1 KGHSH, CDR2 LQKENI. CDR3 length equals 20 residues. The CDR3: CASSPTLTSGTMIAKNIQYF. CDR3 bases: TGTGCCAGCTCACCAACACTCACTAGCGGGACCATGATAGCCAAAAACATTCAGTACTTC.